The clone carrying this T cell receptor beta chain was detected a few times. This specimen belongs to a study of blood T cells in healthy people across ages. Then a second PCR, running about 6 to 12 cycles, was carried out with a sample-barcoded 5' primer and a J-beta primer mix. From the 5' RACE reads, TCRdb called clonotypes with MiXCR, one entry per CDR3 protein. The sample contains around 1,500,000 distinct CDR3 sequences, 42% of which appear only once. V was trimmed by 4 bases and J by 4 bases, leaving 10 bases between them. The CDR3 spans 13 residues. Per the germline V gene, CDR1 is LNHNV and CDR2 is YYDKDF (reference sequence).

The rearrangement links TRBV15 to TRBJ1-1; D gene ambiguous. This TCR came from a woman aged 18-29 years in good health. Sequencing used blood. The DNA of the CDR3 is TGTGCCACCAGCATTCGGGCAGGCACTGAAGCTTTCTTT. Its translation is CATSIRAGTEAFF.